This is a list of T cell receptor beta chains from one sample in a study of blood T cell repertoires in COVID-19. TCRdb keeps only in-frame clones here, not all; method: immunoSEQ multiplex PCR. The top ten clones hold 3.9% of a sample with more than 300,000 clones, 90% to 95% of them seen once. Sequenced material: PBMCs or T cells enriched from blood (not recorded which). The source of these receptors is a woman aged 25 to 39 who had been exposed to COVID-19. The CDR3 runs from the conserved cysteine through the conserved F or W. The D gene is left open where the match is weak. Size values are once, few and many counts, or a class for expanded clones, and some rows have none.

>TRBD1|TRBV5-1|.|TRBJ2-2
TGCGCCAGCAGTCGAAGACAGGGGGCGACCGGGGAGCTGTTTTTT
CASSRRQGATGELFF
>.|TRBV27|once|TRBJ2-5
TGTGCCAGCAGCAACGGGGGACCCGGGGAGACCCAGTACTTC
CASSNGGPGETQYF
>.|TRBV7-2|.|TRBJ1-3
TGTGCCAGCAGCTTGTTGGGCACGGGATTCTCTGGAAACACCATATATTTT
CASSLLGTGFSGNTIYF
>TRBD2|TRBV6-2/TRBV6-3|.|TRBJ2-7
TGTGCCAGCAGTTACTCAATTAGCGGGGGGATCTCCTACGAGCAGTACTTC
CASSYSISGGISYEQYF
>.|TRBV4-1|.|TRBJ1-3
TGCGCCAGCAGCCAAGTCAGGGCAGGGTCTGGAAACACCATATATTTT
CASSQVRAGSGNTIYF
>TRBD2|TRBV6-6|.|TRBJ2-7
TGTGCCACCCAGGGAGGGAGGTACGAGCAGTACTTC
CATQGGRYEQYF
>.|TRBV3-1/TRBV3-2|.|TRBJ1-1
TGTGCCAGCAGCCAAGGACAGACCATGAACACTGAAGCTTTCTTT
CASSQGQTMNTEAFF
>.|TRBV25-1|.|TRBJ2-2
TGTGCCAGCAGTCCCCCTCTACCGGACACCGGGGAGCTGTTTTTT
CASSPPLPDTGELFF
>.|TRBV24-1|.|TRBJ2-1
TGTGCCACCAGGGACAGCGACAATGAGCAGTTCTTC
CATRDSDNEQFF
>.|TRBV5-6|.|TRBJ1-6
TGTGCCAGCAGCTTGGCCCAGGGGCGCAATTCACCCCTCCACTTT
CASSLAQGRNSPLHF
>TRBD1|TRBV9|.|TRBJ2-7
TGTGCCAGCAGCGTAGGAGCCGGGACAGGGAGTTACGAGCAGTACTTC
CASSVGAGTGSYEQYF
>TRBD1|TRBV7-9|once|TRBJ1-1
TGTGCCAGCTGGACAGGGAACACTGAAGCTTTCTTT
CASWTGNTEAFF
>TRBD1|TRBV7-9|.|TRBJ2-7
TGTGCCAGCAGCTCCGGGACAGCCGAGCCCTACGAGCAGTACTTC
CASSSGTAEPYEQYF
>TRBD1|TRBV2|.|TRBJ1-5
TGTGCCAGCAGTGAGGCACAGGGGTGGCAGCCCCAGCATTTT
CASSEAQGWQPQHF
>TRBD1|TRBV28|few|TRBJ1-1
TGTGCCAGCAGTACCGACAGGGGGCTTACTGAAGCTTTCTTT
CASSTDRGLTEAFF
>TRBD2|TRBV7-2|.|TRBJ2-7
TGTGCCAGCAGCACCCGGACTAGCGGGGGACGAGAGCAGTACTTC
CASSTRTSGGREQYF
>.|TRBV9|.|TRBJ1-3
TGTGCCAGCAGCGTAGGCAGGAACTCTGGAAACACCATATATTTT
CASSVGRNSGNTIYF
>TRBD1|TRBV12-3/TRBV12-4|.|TRBJ1-1
TGTGCCAGCAGCACAGGGGGATGGACTGAAGCTTTCTTT
CASSTGGWTEAFF
>.|TRBV9|.|TRBJ1-5
TGTGCCAGCAGCCCCTATGATTCCAGCAATCAGCCCCAGCATTTT
CASSPYDSSNQPQHF
>TRBD1|TRBV6-5|.|TRBJ2-7
TGTGCCAGCGAACAGGGGAAGTTCTACGAGCAGTACTTC
CASEQGKFYEQYF
>TRBD1|TRBV19|.|TRBJ2-7
TGTGCCAGTAGTATTGGACAGGGGGCCTACGAGCAGTACTTC
CASSIGQGAYEQYF
>TRBD1|TRBV7-2|once|TRBJ1-2
TGTGCCAGCAGCCTACAGGGGAGCGCCTATGGCTACACCTTC
CASSLQGSAYGYTF
>.|TRBV12-5|few|TRBJ1-2
TGTGCTAGTGGTTTGTCAGCGGGGCAAGGCTACACCTTC
CASGLSAGQGYTF
>TRBD1|TRBV5-1|.|TRBJ2-7
TGCGCCAGCAGCTTAGACAGGGTAGGTGCCGGGGAGCAGTACTTC
CASSLDRVGAGEQYF
>.|TRBV30|.|TRBJ2-7
TGTGCCTGGAGTGGAGCAGGGAATATCCCCTACGAGCAGTACTTC
CAWSGAGNIPYEQYF
>TRBD2|TRBV5-1|.|TRBJ2-2
TGCGCCAGCAGCTTATTCCGGAGGACTAGCGGGCGAACCGGGGAGCTGTTTTTT
CASSLFRRTSGRTGELFF
>TRBD1|TRBV7-2|.|TRBJ2-7
TGTGCCAGCAGCTTAGCAAGGACAGGCCCCTACGAGCAGTACTTC
CASSLARTGPYEQYF
>.|TRBV5-1|.|TRBJ1-6
TGCGCCAGCAGCTTGGAACAGGGTGATTCACCCCTCCACTTT
CASSLEQGDSPLHF
>.|TRBV29-1|.|TRBJ2-6
TGCAGCGTCGGGGAAATCGAGGCTGGGGCCAACGTCCTGACTTTC
CSVGEIEAGANVLTF
>.|TRBV5-1|few|TRBJ2-5
TGCGCCAGCAGCTCAAAAGACTACAAAGAGACCCAGTACTTC
CASSSKDYKETQYF
>.|TRBV7-6|few|TRBJ2-2
TGTGCCAGCAGCCCGCGCGGGGGCGCCTTTAGTGGGGAGCTGTTTTTT
CASSPRGGAFSGELFF
>.|TRBV18|.|TRBJ1-1
TGTGCCAGCTCACTTAGGACAGAGGCGAACACTGAAGCTTTCTTT
CASSLRTEANTEAFF
>TRBD1|TRBV3-1/TRBV3-2|.|TRBJ2-7
TGTGCCAGCAGCCAAGTACCGGGACAGGGTGCCTACGAGCAGTACTTC
CASSQVPGQGAYEQYF
>TRBD1|TRBV7-8|.|TRBJ1-3
TGTGCCAGCAGCAGCAGGGACAGCTCTCCTGGAAACACCATATATTTT
CASSSRDSSPGNTIYF
>.|TRBV5-1|.|TRBJ1-1
TGCGCCAGCAGCTTTTCACTACTCTCTGGGACTGAAGCTTTCTTT
CASSFSLLSGTEAFF
>TRBD1|TRBV9|.|TRBJ2-7
TGTGCCAGCAGCGTAGAACAGGGGACCTACGAGCAGTACTTC
CASSVEQGTYEQYF
>.|TRBV6-6|.|TRBJ1-1
TGTGCCAGCAGTTACTCTGGACATATGAACACTGAAGCTTTCTTT
CASSYSGHMNTEAFF
>TRBD1|TRBV7-6|.|TRBJ1-2
TGTGCCAGCAGCCGTACGATTACGACAGGGAGCTATGGCTACACCTTC
CASSRTITTGSYGYTF
>.|TRBV5-1|.|TRBJ1-2
TGCGCCAGCAGGTTTAACCGCAGGGAGGGTGGCTATGGCTACACCTTC
CASRFNRREGGYGYTF
>TRBD2|TRBV6-5|.|TRBJ2-1
TGTGCCAGCGGAGAGCGGGGTGAGCAGTTCTTC
CASGERGEQFF
>.|TRBV5-5|.|TRBJ1-1
TGTGCCAGCAGCTTCATGCCGGGGGGATCTGAGAACACTGAAGCTTTCTTT
CASSFMPGGSENTEAFF
>TRBD1|TRBV4-2|once|TRBJ2-5
TGTGCCAGCAGCCCAGGTGATGGGGACAGGGGTGAGACCCAGTACTTC
CASSPGDGDRGETQYF
>TRBD1|TRBV18|.|TRBJ1-4
TGTGCCAGCTCACCGACCTTGACAGGGGACATCGAAAAACTGTTTTTT
CASSPTLTGDIEKLFF
>.|TRBV7-2|.|TRBJ1-5
TGTGCCAGCAGCGCGCCGCGTCAGCCCCAGCATTTT
CASSAPRQPQHF
>.|TRBV5-1|.|TRBJ2-1
TGCGCCAGCAGCACGGACAATGAGCAGTTCTTC
CASSTDNEQFF
>TRBD1|TRBV9|.|TRBJ1-2
TGTGCCAGCAGCCAGGTCCCGGGACAGGGGGGCTATGGCTACACCTTC
CASSQVPGQGGYGYTF
>TRBD2|TRBV3-1/TRBV3-2|.|TRBJ2-3
TGTGCCAGCAGCCGAAACCGAGGGACTAGCGGGGGGGGCACAGATACGCAGTATTTT
CASSRNRGTSGGGTDTQYF
>TRBD1|TRBV7-2|.|TRBJ1-4
TGTGCCAGCAGCTTCGTGCAGGGGGTGGGTGAAAAACTGTTTTTT
CASSFVQGVGEKLFF
>.|TRBV7-6|.|TRBJ2-5
TGTGCCAGCAGCAGATTCTCGGGACATCAAGAGACCCAGTACTTC
CASSRFSGHQETQYF
>.|TRBV7-9|.|TRBJ1-2
TGTGCCAGCAGCCCAAGGGTAGACTCGGGGGTGTATGGCTACACCTTC
CASSPRVDSGVYGYTF
>TRBD2|TRBV7-9|.|TRBJ2-5
TGTGCCAGCAGCTTACTAGCGGGGGGGCCCCGGGAGACCCAGTACTTC
CASSLLAGGPRETQYF
>.|TRBV12-3/TRBV12-4|.|TRBJ2-1
TGTGCCAGCAGTGACACGTGGCACAATGAGCAGTTCTTC
CASSDTWHNEQFF
>TRBD1|TRBV2|.|TRBJ1-2
TGTGCCAGCAGTCCCCGAGGGGGACAGGGCGGCTATGGCTACACCTTC
CASSPRGGQGGYGYTF